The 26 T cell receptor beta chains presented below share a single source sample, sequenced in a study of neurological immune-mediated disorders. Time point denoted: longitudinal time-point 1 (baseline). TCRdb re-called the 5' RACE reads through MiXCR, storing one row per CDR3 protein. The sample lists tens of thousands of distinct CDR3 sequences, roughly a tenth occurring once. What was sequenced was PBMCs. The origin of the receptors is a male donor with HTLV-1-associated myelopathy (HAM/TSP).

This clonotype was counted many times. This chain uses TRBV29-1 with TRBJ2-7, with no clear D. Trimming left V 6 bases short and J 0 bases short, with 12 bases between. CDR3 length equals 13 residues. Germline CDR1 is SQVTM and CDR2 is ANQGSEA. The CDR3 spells CSVGSGSSYEQYF. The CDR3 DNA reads TGCAGCGTCGGATCCGGGTCCTCCTACGAGCAGTACTTC.

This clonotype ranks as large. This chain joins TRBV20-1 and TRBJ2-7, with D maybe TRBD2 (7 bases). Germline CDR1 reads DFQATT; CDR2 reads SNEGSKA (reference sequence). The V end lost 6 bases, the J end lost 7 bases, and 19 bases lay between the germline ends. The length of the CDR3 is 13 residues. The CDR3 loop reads CSAAGRGAGEQYF. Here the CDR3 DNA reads TGCAGTGCCGCGGGACGGGGGGCGGGAGAGCAGTACTTC.

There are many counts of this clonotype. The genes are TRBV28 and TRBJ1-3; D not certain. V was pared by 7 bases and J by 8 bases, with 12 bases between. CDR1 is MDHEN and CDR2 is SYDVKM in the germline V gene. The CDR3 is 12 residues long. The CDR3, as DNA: TGTGCCAGCACCGTAACTGGGGACACCATATATTTT. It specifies CASTVTGDTIYF.

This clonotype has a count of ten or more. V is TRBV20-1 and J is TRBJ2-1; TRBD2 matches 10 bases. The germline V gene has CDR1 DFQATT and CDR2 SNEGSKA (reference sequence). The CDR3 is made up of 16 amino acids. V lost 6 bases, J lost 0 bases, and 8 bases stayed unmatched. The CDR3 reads CSAPTSGANSYNEQFF. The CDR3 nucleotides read TGCAGTGCCCCCACTAGCGGGGCTAACTCCTACAATGAGCAGTTCTTC.

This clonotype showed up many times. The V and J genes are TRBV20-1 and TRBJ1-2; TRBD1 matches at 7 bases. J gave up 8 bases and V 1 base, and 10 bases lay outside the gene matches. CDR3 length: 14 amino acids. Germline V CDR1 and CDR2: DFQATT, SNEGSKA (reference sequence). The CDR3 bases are TGCAGTGCTAGAGTGGACAGGCCAAAGGAGGGCTACACCTTC. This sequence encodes CSARVDRPKEGYTF.

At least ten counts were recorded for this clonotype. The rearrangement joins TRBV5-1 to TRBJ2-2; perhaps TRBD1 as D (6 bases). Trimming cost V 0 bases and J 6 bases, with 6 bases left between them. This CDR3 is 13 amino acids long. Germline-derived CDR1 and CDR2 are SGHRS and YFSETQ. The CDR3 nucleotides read TGCGCCAGCAGCTTGGAGGGGGCCGGGGAGCTGTTTTTT. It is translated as CASSLEGAGELFF.

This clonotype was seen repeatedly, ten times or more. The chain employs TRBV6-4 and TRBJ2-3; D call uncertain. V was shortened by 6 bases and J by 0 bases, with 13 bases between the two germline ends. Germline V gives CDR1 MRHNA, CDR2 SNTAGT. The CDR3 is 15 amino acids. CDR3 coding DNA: TGTGCCAGCAGCGACGGTAAAACTAGCACAGATACGCAGTATTTT. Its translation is CASSDGKTSTDTQYF.

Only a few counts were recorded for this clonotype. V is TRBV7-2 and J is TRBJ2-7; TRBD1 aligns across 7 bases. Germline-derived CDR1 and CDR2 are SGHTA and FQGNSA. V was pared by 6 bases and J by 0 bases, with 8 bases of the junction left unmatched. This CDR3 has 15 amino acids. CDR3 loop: CASSLTWDSSYEQYF. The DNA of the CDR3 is TGTGCCAGCAGTTTGACCTGGGACAGCTCCTACGAGCAGTACTTC.

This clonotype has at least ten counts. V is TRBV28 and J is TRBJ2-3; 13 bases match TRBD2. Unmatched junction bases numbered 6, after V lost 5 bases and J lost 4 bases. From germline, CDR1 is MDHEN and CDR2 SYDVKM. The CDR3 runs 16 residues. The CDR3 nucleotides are TGTGCCAGCAGTCCCGCCGGGACTAGCGGGGCAGATACGCAGTATTTT. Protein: CASSPAGTSGADTQYF.

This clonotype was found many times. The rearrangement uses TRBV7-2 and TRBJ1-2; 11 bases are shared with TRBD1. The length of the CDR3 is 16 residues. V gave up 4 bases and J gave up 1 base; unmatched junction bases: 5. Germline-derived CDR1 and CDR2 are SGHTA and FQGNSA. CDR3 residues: CASSSQGTGGNYGYTF. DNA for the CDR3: TGTGCCAGCAGCTCCCAAGGGACAGGGGGTAACTATGGCTACACCTTC.

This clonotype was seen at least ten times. CDR3 amino acids: CASSLDRTDQETQYF. The CDR3 nucleotides read TGTGCCAGCAGCTTAGATAGGACAGACCAAGAGACCCAGTACTTC. The gene calls are TRBV11-2 and TRBJ2-5; D is perhaps TRBD1 (6 bases). Looked up from germline, CDR1 is SGHAT and CDR2 is FQNNGV. V was trimmed by 0 bases and J by 0 bases, leaving 8 bases between them. CDR3 length: 15 amino acids. Looking up the rest from reference TRBV11-2 and TRBJ2-5 gives the full variable domain: EAGVAQSPRYKIIEKRQSVAFWCNPISGHATLYWYQQILGQGPKLLIQFQNNGVVDDSQLPKDRFSAERLKGVDSTLKIQPAKLEDSAVYLCASSLDRTDQETQYFGPGTRLLVL.

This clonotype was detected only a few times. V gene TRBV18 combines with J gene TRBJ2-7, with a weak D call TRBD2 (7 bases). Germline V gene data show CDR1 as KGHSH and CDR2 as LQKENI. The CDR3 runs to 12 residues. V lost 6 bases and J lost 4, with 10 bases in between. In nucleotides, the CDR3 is TGTGCCAGCTCGGGGGGGCGGTACGAGCAGTACTTC. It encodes CASSGGRYEQYF.

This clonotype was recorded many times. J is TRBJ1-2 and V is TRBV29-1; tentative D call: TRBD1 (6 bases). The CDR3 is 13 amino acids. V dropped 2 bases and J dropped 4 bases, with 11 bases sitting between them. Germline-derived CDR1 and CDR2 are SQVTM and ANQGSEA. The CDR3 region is CSVEMIGGYGYTF. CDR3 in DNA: TGCAGCGTTGAAATGATAGGGGGCTATGGCTACACCTTC. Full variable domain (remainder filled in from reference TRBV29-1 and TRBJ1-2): SAVISQKPSRDICQRGTSLTIQCQVDSQVTMMFWYRQQPGQSLTLIATANQGSEATYESGFVIDKFPISRPNLTFSTLTVSNMSPEDSSIYLCSVEMIGGYGYTFGSGTRLTVV.

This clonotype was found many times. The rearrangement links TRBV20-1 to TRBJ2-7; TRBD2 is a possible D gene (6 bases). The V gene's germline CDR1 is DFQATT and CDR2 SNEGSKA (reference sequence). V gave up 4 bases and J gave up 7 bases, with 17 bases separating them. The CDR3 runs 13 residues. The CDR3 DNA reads TGCAGTGCTAACAAAGGAGGGCCGGGGGAGCAGTACTTC. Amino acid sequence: CSANKGGPGEQYF.

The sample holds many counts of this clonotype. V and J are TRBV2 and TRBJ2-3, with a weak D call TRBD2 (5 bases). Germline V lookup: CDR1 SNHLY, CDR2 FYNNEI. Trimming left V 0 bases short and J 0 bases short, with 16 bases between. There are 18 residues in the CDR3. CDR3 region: CASSEAIGVVPSTDTQYF. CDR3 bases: TGTGCCAGCAGTGAAGCGATCGGGGTAGTACCTAGCACAGATACGCAGTATTTT.

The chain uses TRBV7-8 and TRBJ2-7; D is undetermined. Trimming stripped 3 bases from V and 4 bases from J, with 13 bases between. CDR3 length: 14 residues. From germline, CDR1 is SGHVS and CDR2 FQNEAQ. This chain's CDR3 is CASSLRRGPYEQYF. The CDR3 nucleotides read TGTGCCAGCAGCTTGCGCCGTGGCCCATACGAGCAGTACTTC.

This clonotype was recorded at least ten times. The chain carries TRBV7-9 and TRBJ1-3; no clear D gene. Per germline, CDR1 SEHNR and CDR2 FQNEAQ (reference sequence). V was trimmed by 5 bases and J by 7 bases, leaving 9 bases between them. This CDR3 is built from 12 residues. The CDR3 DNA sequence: TGTGCCAGCAGCGCTTCGAGTAACACCATATATTTT. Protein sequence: CASSASSNTIYF.

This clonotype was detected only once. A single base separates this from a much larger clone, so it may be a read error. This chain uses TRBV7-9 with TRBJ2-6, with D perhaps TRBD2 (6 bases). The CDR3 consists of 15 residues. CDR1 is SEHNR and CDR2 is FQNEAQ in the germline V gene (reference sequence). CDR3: CASSTGGTGANVMTF. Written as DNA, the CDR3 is TGTGCCAGCAGCACTGGCGGGACTGGGGCCAACGTCATGACTTTC.

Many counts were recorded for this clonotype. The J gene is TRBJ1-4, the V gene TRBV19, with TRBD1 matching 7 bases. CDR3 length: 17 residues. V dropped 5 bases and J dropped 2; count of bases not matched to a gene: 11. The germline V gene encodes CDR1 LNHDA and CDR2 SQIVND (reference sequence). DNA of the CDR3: TGTGCCAGTAGTTTACTCCGGGACAGCACGACTAATGAAAAACTGTTTTTT. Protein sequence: CASSLLRDSTTNEKLFF.

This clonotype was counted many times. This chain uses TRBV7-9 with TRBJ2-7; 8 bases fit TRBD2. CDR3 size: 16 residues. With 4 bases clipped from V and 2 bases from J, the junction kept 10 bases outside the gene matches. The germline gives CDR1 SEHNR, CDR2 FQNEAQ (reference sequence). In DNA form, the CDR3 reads TGTGCCAGCAGCTCAGACCCGGGGGGGAGGACCTACGAGCAGTACTTC. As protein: CASSSDPGGRTYEQYF.

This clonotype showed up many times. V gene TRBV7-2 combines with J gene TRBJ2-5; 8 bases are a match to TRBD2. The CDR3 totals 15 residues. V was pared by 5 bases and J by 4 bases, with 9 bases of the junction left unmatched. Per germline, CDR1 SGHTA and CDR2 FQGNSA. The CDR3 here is CASSPNGLAAETQYF. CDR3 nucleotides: TGTGCCAGCAGCCCGAACGGACTAGCTGCAGAGACCCAGTACTTC.

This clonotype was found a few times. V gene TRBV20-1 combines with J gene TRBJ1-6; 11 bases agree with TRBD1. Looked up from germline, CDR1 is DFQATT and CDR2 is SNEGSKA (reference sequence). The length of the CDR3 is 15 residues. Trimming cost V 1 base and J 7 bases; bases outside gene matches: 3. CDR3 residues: CSARGTGGKNSPLHF. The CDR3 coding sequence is TGCAGTGCTAGAGGGACAGGGGGCAAGAATTCACCCCTCCACTTT.

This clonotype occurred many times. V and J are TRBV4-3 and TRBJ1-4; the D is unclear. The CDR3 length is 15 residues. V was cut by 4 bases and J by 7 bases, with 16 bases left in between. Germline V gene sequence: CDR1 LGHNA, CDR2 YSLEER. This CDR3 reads CASSRISLPGEKLFF. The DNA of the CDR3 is TGCGCCAGCAGCCGAATATCTCTGCCGGGTGAAAAACTGTTTTTT.

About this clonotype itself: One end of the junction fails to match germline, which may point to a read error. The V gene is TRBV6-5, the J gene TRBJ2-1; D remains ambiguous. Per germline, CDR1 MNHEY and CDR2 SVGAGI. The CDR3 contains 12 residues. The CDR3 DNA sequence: TGTGTCAGCAGTTACTCGTACAATGAGCAGTTCTTC. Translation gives CVSSYSYNEQFF.

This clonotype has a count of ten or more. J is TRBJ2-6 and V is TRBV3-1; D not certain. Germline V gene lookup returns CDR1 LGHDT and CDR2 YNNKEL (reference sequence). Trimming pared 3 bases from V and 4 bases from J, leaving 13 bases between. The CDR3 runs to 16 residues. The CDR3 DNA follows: TGTGCCAGCAGCCAGAACCAGGCTTCAGGGGCCAACGTCCTGACTTTC. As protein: CASSQNQASGANVLTF.

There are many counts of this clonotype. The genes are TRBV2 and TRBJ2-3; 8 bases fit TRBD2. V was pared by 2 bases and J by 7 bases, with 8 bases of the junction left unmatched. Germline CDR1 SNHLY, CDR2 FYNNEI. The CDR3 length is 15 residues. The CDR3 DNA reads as TGTGCCAGCAGTGAACGAGCGGGGGCGGGCCATACGCAGTATTTT. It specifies CASSERAGAGHTQYF.